This TCR beta chain was obtained from a study of radiation and T cells in renal cell carcinoma (dated by TCRdb to 2020 to 2022). Context from the whole study: The samples were drawn from a clinical trial, where primary renal cell carcinomas were treated with 15 Gy of stereotactic body radiation therapy and then removed by nephrectomy 4 weeks afterward. In total, 50 or so samples, comprising 26 tumors and around 27 peripheral blood samples, were subjected to TCR beta sequencing. Across all 50 or so samples, several million unique CDR3 nucleotide sequences, encoding roughly 2,600,000 unique CDR3 amino acid sequences, were identified.

The immunoSEQ kit was used, according to the manufacturer's recommendations, to generate TCR beta libraries from genomic DNA. To prepare libraries, a first multiplex PCR with proprietary primers was run, followed by a second PCR that added unique barcodes, and a bead cleanup was done after each round. A kit-provided positive control reaction and a negative control reaction were included in every sample batch. The final libraries underwent checking on an Agilent 4200 TapeStation D1000 ScreenTape, volumetric pooling, and quantification by qPCR. Sequencing was performed on an Illumina NextSeq500 with a MidOutput 150-cycle cartridge, and 156 Read1 and 15 Index1 cycles were run with kit custom primers. The pooled library was loaded at around 1.1 pM with about 20% PhiX control spiked in. Regarding the original processing steps: The vendor-processed data were analyzed in R, and a clonotype was defined as all T cells that share the same CDR3 nucleotide sequence. For clone abundance analyses, frequencies were normalized to the 10,000 most abundant clones per sample. Before analysis, public T cell clones were removed, and these numbered fewer than five per sample on average. A difference in abundance of at least 32-fold between compartments was used to define tumor-enriched and baseline blood-enriched clonotypes. A beta-binomial differential abundance model was applied to find clonotypes that expanded or contracted between blood time points. Tumor-blood repertoire similarity was measured with the Baroni-Urbani and Buser coefficient, and groups were compared using two-tailed Wilcoxon tests in R. The clones in this table, taken by TCRdb from immuneACCESS, are in-frame only. Not every clone is retained; where verified, under half of the shortfall comes from an unresolved V gene, and the cause of the rest is unknown. The DNA gave D and trimming, while V, J and clone size come from that table. The sample table shows about 95,000 clones, and 86% are seen once. The ten largest clones capture under 9.5% of the sample.

Overall study results and their limits: Effects of radiation dose or scheduling on the TCR repertoire could not be addressed with the single-armed trial design. Tracking of blood repertoire dynamics stopped at about 4 weeks after treatment, with no follow-up past that point. Because no pretreatment tumor biopsies were available, whether clonotypes were present in the tumor at baseline could not be determined. In blood, the top tumor clonotypes increased from baseline to 2 weeks after radiation and then shrank by 4 weeks, which suggests a temporary expansion of tumor-resident clones.

The label giving this sample's time point can be read as: baseline pretreatment blood. Reading the label with the study, this specimen's treatment or condition is: 15 Gy SBRT to primary tumor, nephrectomy 4 weeks later. To follow tumor-enriched clonotypes, peripheral blood was collected serially from radiation-treated patients at baseline and again at 2 weeks and 4 weeks after SBRT. Renal cell carcinoma with clear cell pathology was present in all patients. Genomic DNA for TCR sequencing was prepared using the QIAamp DNA Blood Mini Kit (Qiagen). The analyses included just those samples that passed every quality control check. Turning to this clone: Its antigen is still unknown. There are no base qualities to consult, and no much larger clone falls within one base.

Based on the germline V gene, the CDR1 and CDR2 sequences are SGHRS and YFSETQ. V ends up 2 bases short and J 6 bases short, with an unmatched junction base count of 8. From the cysteine through the phenylalanine, the CDR3 covers 15 amino acids. The entry retains the CDR3 DNA only, 45 bases that are in frame from base 1. Material: blood, obtained from a patient whose treatment included radiotherapy and nephrectomy. The source is a man between 50 and 59 years old with renal cell carcinoma. In this chain, TRBV5-1 is recombined with TRBJ2-3; TRBD2 fits 8 bases in the junction. The CDR3 reads as follows: CASSFEAGGGDTQYF. The sequenced DNA is TGCGCCAGCAGCTTCGAGGCGGGGGGCGGGGATACGCAGTATTTT.